Following are 8 T cell receptor beta chains from one sample sequenced in a study of cytomegalovirus exposure and HLA in healthy donors. Both 60 Vbeta primers and 13 Jbeta primers went into the PCR. Sequencing used immunoSEQ multiplex PCR; TCRdb keeps in-frame clones, though not all of them. The sample lists 180,000 or so clones; 79% were seen once. Sequencing was performed on PBMCs. These receptors all stem from a woman between 50 and 59 years old in good health and CMV-seronegative.

This clone came up a few times. The chain is built from TRBV27 and TRBJ1-6; weak D call: TRBD1 (6 bases). Per germline, CDR1 MNHEY and CDR2 SMNVEV (reference sequence). CDR3 length: 18 residues. V was pared by 2 bases and J by 14 bases, with 28 bases between. This chain's CDR3 is CASSLAGTDRIATRALHF. The DNA for the CDR3 is TGTGCCAGCAGTTTAGCTGGCACCGACAGGATAGCTACACGAGCCCTCCACTTT.

This rearrangement joins TRBV18 to TRBJ2-1; 7 bases are a match to TRBD2. The ends lost 3 bases at V and 0 bases at J; junction bases unmatched: 5. Germline CDR1 and CDR2: KGHSH and LQKENI. There are 16 residues in the CDR3. The CDR3 loop reads CASSPGASGSYNEQFF. CDR3 coding DNA: TGTGCCAGCTCACCCGGGGCTAGCGGCTCCTACAATGAGCAGTTCTTC.

The chain combines TRBV5-6 with TRBJ2-2, with D perhaps matching TRBD1 (6 bases). Germline-derived CDR1 and CDR2 are SGHDT and YYEEEE. The CDR3 consists of 15 residues. V dropped 4 bases and J dropped 7 bases, with 17 bases sitting between them. The CDR3 region has the DNA TGTGCCAGCAGCCTACCACAGGGAACCGGCGGGGAGCTGTTTTTT. This codes for CASSLPQGTGGELFF. The complete variable domain, with remaining parts taken from reference TRBV5-6 and TRBJ2-2, reads DAGVTQSPTHLIKTRGQQVTLRCSPKSGHDTVSWYQQALGQGPQFIFQYYEEEERQRGNFPDRFSGHQFPNYSSELNVNALLLGDSALYLCASSLPQGTGGELFFGEGSRLTVL.

This chain joins TRBV14 and TRBJ2-1; perhaps TRBD1 as D (6 bases). CDR3 length: 15 residues. Germline-derived CDR1 and CDR2 are SGHDN and FVKESK. V was cut by 0 bases and J by 12 bases, with 18 bases left in between. DNA of the CDR3: TGTGCCAGCAGCCAAGATTTAGTAACAGGGCCCCGGCAGTTCTTC. Encoded protein: CASSQDLVTGPRQFF.

The J gene is TRBJ2-7, the V gene TRBV9; perhaps TRBD1 as D (6 bases). The length of the CDR3 is 15 residues. Trimming left V 2 bases short and J 4 bases short, with 16 bases between. Germline-derived CDR1 and CDR2 are SGDLS and YYNGEE. The CDR3 protein is CASSVSSGHQYEQYF. CDR3 DNA: TGTGCCAGCAGCGTTTCCTCGGGACACCAATACGAGCAGTACTTC.

The V and J genes are TRBV27 and TRBJ2-3; weak D call: TRBD2 (5 bases). This CDR3 is built from 16 residues. Germline assignment: CDR1 MNHEY and CDR2 SMNVEV (reference sequence). The V gene lost 6 bases and the J gene lost 1 base, with 17 bases spanning the gap. CDR3 DNA sequence: TGTGCCAGCAGACCCCTGTTCACGCGGGGCACAGATACGCAGTATTTT. Translating gives CASRPLFTRGTDTQYF.

The genes are TRBV4-3 and TRBJ1-5; D is unresolved. The V end was cut by 1 base, the J end by 1 base, with 11 bases between. The CDR3 totals 16 residues. The germline V gene has CDR1 LGHNA and CDR2 YSLEER. This chain's CDR3 is CASSQVAVGSNQPQHF. CDR3 coding DNA: TGCGCCAGCAGCCAAGTGGCGGTAGGAAGCAATCAGCCCCAGCATTTT.

V is TRBV13 and J is TRBJ2-5, with D maybe TRBD1 (5 bases). Near its end, the DNA agrees better with TRBJ2-7, so the J call may be wrong. Looked up from germline, CDR1 is PRHDT and CDR2 is FYEKMQ (reference sequence). The CDR3 is made up of 14 amino acids. Here the CDR3 DNA reads TGTGCCAGCAGCTTAGTGGGGCCCCGCTACGAGCAGTACTTC. This encodes CASSLVGPRYEQYF.